This paragraph reports one T cell receptor (beta chain). These data originate in a study of blood T cell repertoires in COVID-19. For the study at large: Acute-phase and convalescent COVID-19 samples originated in the United States, Italy and Spain. The cDNA or gDNA used as material had been derived from T cells, B-cell-depleted T cells, or PBMCs.

In the authors' methods: Estimated nucleated cell counts came from reference gene primer amplification. Measured with immunoSEQ multiplex PCR; TCRdb has only the in-frame clones, and not every one. The V and J calls and clone size are taken from that table; D and trimming were inferred from the DNA. The table includes under 25,000 clones, 75% to 90% detected once. Sequencing used peripheral blood. This TCR derives from a woman of 80 years or more with acute or convalescent COVID-19.

In DNA form, the CDR3 reads TGTGCCACCGGGACAGGGGTTGGAACTAATGAAAAACTGTTTTTT. This translates into CATGTGVGTNEKLFF. This chain joins TRBV6-5 and TRBJ1-4; 10 bases match TRBD1. Losses at the gene ends were 10 bases for V and 1 base for J; bases not matched to a gene: 6. Germline loops: CDR1 MNHEY, CDR2 SVGAGI. The CDR3 contains 15 residues.